This is a list of T cell receptor beta chains from one sample in a study of T cells in localized non-small cell lung cancer. The data were produced by immunoSEQ multiplex PCR, yet TCRdb's version contains in-frame clones alone and is incomplete. The profile shows 61,000 or so clones, approximately 90% of them singletons. Material: peripheral blood, obtained before any cancer treatment. These receptors all stem from a woman between 40 and 69 years old with stage I lung adenocarcinoma. The CDR3 runs from the conserved cysteine through the conserved F or W. The order of the fields is CDR3 DNA, CDR3 protein, D gene, J gene, clone size, V gene. D genes are given only for firm matches. The size of a clone is reported for some rows only, either as once, few or many, or as a class for expanded clones.

CDR3 DNA: TGTGCCAGCAGTTCACACGACAGGGCCCCCAATCAGCCCCAGCATTTT; CDR3 protein: CASSSHDRAPNQPQHF; D gene: TRBD1; J gene: TRBJ1-5; clone size: NA; V gene: TRBV6-6
CDR3 DNA: TGTGCCAGCAGTTACGGCCAGAGCGCCAAAAACATTCAGTACTTC; CDR3 protein: CASSYGQSAKNIQYF; D gene: NA; J gene: TRBJ2-4; clone size: NA; V gene: TRBV6-6
CDR3 DNA: TGCGCCAGCAGCTTGGCCGGAACAGAGAAGGGAAACACCATATATTTT; CDR3 protein: CASSLAGTEKGNTIYF; D gene: NA; J gene: TRBJ1-3; clone size: NA; V gene: TRBV5-1
CDR3 DNA: TGTGCCAGCAGCTTAGTTTTTCAAGGAGCAACTGGAAACACCATATATTTT; CDR3 protein: CASSLVFQGATGNTIYF; D gene: NA; J gene: TRBJ1-3; clone size: NA; V gene: TRBV11-2
CDR3 DNA: TGTGCCAGCAGCTTAGCGTCGGGCAGACAAGAGACCCAGTACTTC; CDR3 protein: CASSLASGRQETQYF; D gene: NA; J gene: TRBJ2-5; clone size: NA; V gene: TRBV7-2
CDR3 DNA: TGCGCCAGCAGCCAAGGGCTAGCGGGGGGGAATGAGCAGTTCTTC; CDR3 protein: CASSQGLAGGNEQFF; D gene: TRBD2; J gene: TRBJ2-1; clone size: NA; V gene: TRBV4-3
CDR3 DNA: TGCGCCAGCAGCTTTGCTACAGGGGGCTACGAGCAGTACTTC; CDR3 protein: CASSFATGGYEQYF; D gene: TRBD1; J gene: TRBJ2-7; clone size: NA; V gene: TRBV5-1
CDR3 DNA: TGTGCCAGTAGTATTAGTGGGCAGTACACCGGGGAGCTGTTTTTT; CDR3 protein: CASSISGQYTGELFF; D gene: NA; J gene: TRBJ2-2; clone size: medium-sized; V gene: TRBV19
CDR3 DNA: TGCAGCGTTCGATTTTCGGTCAGCACAGATACGCAGTATTTT; CDR3 protein: CSVRFSVSTDTQYF; D gene: NA; J gene: TRBJ2-3; clone size: NA; V gene: TRBV29-1
CDR3 DNA: TGTGCCAGCAGCGGACCGGGACAGGGCAGTGGCTACACCTTC; CDR3 protein: CASSGPGQGSGYTF; D gene: TRBD1; J gene: TRBJ1-2; clone size: NA; V gene: TRBV7-2
CDR3 DNA: TGTGCCAGCAGCTTGGGACAGGGCGCCTTTTCGGATCAGCCCCAGCATTTT; CDR3 protein: CASSLGQGAFSDQPQHF; D gene: TRBD1; J gene: TRBJ1-5; clone size: NA; V gene: TRBV5-5
CDR3 DNA: TGTGCCAGCAACCGCGTTAACTATGGCTACACCTTC; CDR3 protein: CASNRVNYGYTF; D gene: NA; J gene: TRBJ1-2; clone size: NA; V gene: TRBV28
CDR3 DNA: TGTGCCATTAGTCGACTCGATTATAGCGAGCAGTTCTTC; CDR3 protein: CAISRLDYSEQFF; D gene: NA; J gene: TRBJ2-1; clone size: NA; V gene: TRBV10-3
CDR3 DNA: TGTGCCAGCAGCCCCTTGAGGCGGACTGAAGCTTTCTTT; CDR3 protein: CASSPLRRTEAFF; D gene: NA; J gene: TRBJ1-1; clone size: NA; V gene: TRBV7-3
CDR3 DNA: TGTGCCAGTAGTATCCGGGGAGGGTTGACTGAAGCTTTCTTT; CDR3 protein: CASSIRGGLTEAFF; D gene: NA; J gene: TRBJ1-1; clone size: NA; V gene: TRBV19
CDR3 DNA: TGTGCCAGCAGCCTGGGTCTAAGGGGGGAGACCCAGTACTTC; CDR3 protein: CASSLGLRGETQYF; D gene: NA; J gene: TRBJ2-5; clone size: NA; V gene: TRBV7-2
CDR3 DNA: TGTGCCAGTAGTACAGGACAGACAACTAATGAAAAACTGTTTTTT; CDR3 protein: CASSTGQTTNEKLFF; D gene: NA; J gene: TRBJ1-4; clone size: NA; V gene: TRBV19
CDR3 DNA: TGTGCCATCAGACCGGACAGAAGCACTGAAGCTTTCTTT; CDR3 protein: CAIRPDRSTEAFF; D gene: NA; J gene: TRBJ1-1; clone size: NA; V gene: TRBV10-3
CDR3 DNA: TGTGCCAGCAGACGGACGGGACAGGGGCATCAGCCCCAGCATTTT; CDR3 protein: CASRRTGQGHQPQHF; D gene: TRBD1; J gene: TRBJ1-5; clone size: NA; V gene: TRBV2
CDR3 DNA: TGTGCCAGCACTCTTACCCAGCGGGGGCCTCCTATAGATACGCAGTATTTT; CDR3 protein: CASTLTQRGPPIDTQYF; D gene: TRBD2; J gene: TRBJ2-3; clone size: once; V gene: TRBV7-2
CDR3 DNA: TGTGCCAGCAGTCGGGACAGGGTGGGCGGCTACACCTTC; CDR3 protein: CASSRDRVGGYTF; D gene: TRBD1; J gene: TRBJ1-2; clone size: few; V gene: TRBV13
CDR3 DNA: TGTGCCAGTACCCATTTTCGGGATCAGCCCCAGCATTTT; CDR3 protein: CASTHFRDQPQHF; D gene: NA; J gene: TRBJ1-5; clone size: NA; V gene: TRBV19
CDR3 DNA: TGTGCCAGCAGTGATCAGGGGCGGGCAGATACGCAGTATTTT; CDR3 protein: CASSDQGRADTQYF; D gene: NA; J gene: TRBJ2-3; clone size: NA; V gene: TRBV2
CDR3 DNA: TGTGCCAGTAGTAGGTCATCCGGACAGGGACGGACTGAAGCTTTCTTT; CDR3 protein: CASSRSSGQGRTEAFF; D gene: TRBD1; J gene: TRBJ1-1; clone size: NA; V gene: TRBV19
CDR3 DNA: TGCAGCGTTGAGGGCAGCGACTATGGCTACACCTTC; CDR3 protein: CSVEGSDYGYTF; D gene: NA; J gene: TRBJ1-2; clone size: NA; V gene: TRBV29-1
CDR3 DNA: TGTGCCAGCAGCTTCTTACGACAGTCTTCCAATGGCTACACCTTC; CDR3 protein: CASSFLRQSSNGYTF; D gene: NA; J gene: TRBJ1-2; clone size: NA; V gene: TRBV7-2
CDR3 DNA: TGTGCCTGGGAGGACAGATGGATCACTGAAGCTTTCTTT; CDR3 protein: CAWEDRWITEAFF; D gene: NA; J gene: TRBJ1-1; clone size: NA; V gene: TRBV30